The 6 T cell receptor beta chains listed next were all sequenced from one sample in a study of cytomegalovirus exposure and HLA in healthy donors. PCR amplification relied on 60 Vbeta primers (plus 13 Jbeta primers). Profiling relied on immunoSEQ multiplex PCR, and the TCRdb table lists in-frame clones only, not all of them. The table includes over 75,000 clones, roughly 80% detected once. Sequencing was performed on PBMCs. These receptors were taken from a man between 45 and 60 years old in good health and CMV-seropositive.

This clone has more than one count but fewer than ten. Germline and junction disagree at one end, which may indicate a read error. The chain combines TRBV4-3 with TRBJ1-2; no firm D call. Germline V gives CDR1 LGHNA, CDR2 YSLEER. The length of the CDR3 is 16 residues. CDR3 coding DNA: TGCGCCAGCAGCCAAGGAATAAACAAGGCCGGCGAATACTACCCCTTC. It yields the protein CASSQGINKAGEYYPF.

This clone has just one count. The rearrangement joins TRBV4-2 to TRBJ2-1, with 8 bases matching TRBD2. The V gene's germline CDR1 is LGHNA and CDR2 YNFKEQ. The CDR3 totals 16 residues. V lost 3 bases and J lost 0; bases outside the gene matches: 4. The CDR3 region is CASSHQAGASYNEQFF. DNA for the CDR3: TGTGCCAGCAGCCACCAAGCGGGGGCCTCCTACAATGAGCAGTTCTTC.

The CDR3 DNA is TGTGCCAGCAGCTTGGTAGGAGATAATTCACCCCTCCACTTT. This translates into CASSLVGDNSPLHF. The rearrangement joins TRBV5-4 to TRBJ1-6; unclear D gene. The CDR3 contains 14 residues. Germline lookup yields CDR1 SGHNT and CDR2 YYREEE (reference sequence). Trimming took off 0 bases at V and 5 bases at J, with 6 bases between the two ends.

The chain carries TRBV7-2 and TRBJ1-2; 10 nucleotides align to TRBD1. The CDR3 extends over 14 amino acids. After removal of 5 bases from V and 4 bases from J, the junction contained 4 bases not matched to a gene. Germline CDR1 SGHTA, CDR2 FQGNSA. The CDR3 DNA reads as TGTGCCAGCAGCGAGGGACAGGGGTTCTATGGCTACACCTTC. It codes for CASSEGQGFYGYTF.

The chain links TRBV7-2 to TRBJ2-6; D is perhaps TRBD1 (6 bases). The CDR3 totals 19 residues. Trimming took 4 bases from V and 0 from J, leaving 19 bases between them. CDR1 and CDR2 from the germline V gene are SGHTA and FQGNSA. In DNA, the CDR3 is TGTGCCAGCAGCTCCAGGGGACCGGGACGAGGCTCTGGGGCCAACGTCCTGACTTTC. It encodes CASSSRGPGRGSGANVLTF.

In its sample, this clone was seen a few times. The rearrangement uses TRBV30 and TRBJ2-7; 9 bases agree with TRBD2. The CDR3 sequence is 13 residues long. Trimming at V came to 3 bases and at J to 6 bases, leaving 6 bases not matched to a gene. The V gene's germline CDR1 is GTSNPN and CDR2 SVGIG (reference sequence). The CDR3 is CAWRIAGASEQYF. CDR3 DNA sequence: TGTGCCTGGAGGATAGCGGGGGCTAGCGAGCAGTACTTC.